In this sample, the clone carrying this TCR beta chain turned up a few times. Its antigen remains unidentified. Germline loops: CDR1 SQVTM, CDR2 ANQGSEA. The CDR3 length is 12 residues. V was clipped by 7 bases and J by 4 bases, with 13 bases between them. This specimen belongs to a study of tumor-infiltrating lymphocytes in primary liver carcinoma. In the study overall: Patients, male and female, were 30 to 69 years old. Tumors, staged T1-T3 N0M0, spanned about 4 to 11 cm.

Constant-region priming of around 500 ng total RNA yielded TCR beta cDNA. Library construction for TCR beta comprised three nested multiplex PCR rounds performed with slightly modified ARM-PCR. TRBV1-TRBV30 forward primers paired with a C-beta reverse primer drove the first two PCR rounds, about 9 cycles each. TCRdb reanalysed the multiplex PCR reads using MiXCR and keeps one entry per CDR3 protein. The sample yields 180,000 or so distinct CDR3 sequences, 50% to 75% seen once. Study-level points and caveats: Lesser overlap characterized tumor-adjacent and tumor-blood pairs relative to tumor region pairs.

Germline DNA was also extracted, with blood RNA taken from unsorted whole blood. Collected before surgery were about 4.3 milliliters of peripheral blood. Sequencing used peripheral blood. The source is a middle-aged man with primary liver carcinoma and hepatitis B virus infection. The chain employs TRBV29-1 and TRBJ1-1; TRBD1 is a possible D gene (6 bases). The CDR3 loop reads CSAAGAATEAFF. DNA for the CDR3: TGCAGCGCCGCAGGGGCGGCCACTGAAGCTTTCTTT.